The 32 T cell receptor beta chains reported below all come from one sample, sequenced in a study of immune characterization of retroperitoneal liposarcoma. TCRdb called the PCR reads again in MiXCR, with one record for every CDR3 protein. Here the sample spans 3,700 or so distinct CDR3 sequences, over 25% being singletons. The sample consisted of blood. The receptor set was obtained from a female donor with retroperitoneal liposarcoma.

This clonotype is labeled medium-sized. This chain joins TRBV12-3 or TRBV12-4 and TRBJ2-3, with D maybe TRBD2 (6 bases). The V end lost 10 bases, the J end lost 2 bases, and 13 bases lay between the germline ends. CDR3 size: 13 residues. This chain's CDR3 is CATRPDYTDTQYF. The CDR3 nucleotides read TGTGCCACCCGGCCGGACTACACAGATACGCAGTATTTT.

The CDR3 sequence: CASRAGLVLYNEQFF. DNA for the CDR3: TGTGCCAGCCGGGCGGGACTAGTCCTCTACAATGAGCAGTTCTTC. The chain uses TRBV6-1 and TRBJ2-1; 8 bases line up with TRBD2. The V and J ends lost 8 bases and 3 bases, in that order; junction bases with no gene match: 9. This CDR3 spans 15 amino acids. Germline V lookup: CDR1 MNHNS, CDR2 SASEGT.

The rearrangement uses TRBV10-2 and TRBJ2-3, with TRBD2 identical over 8 bases. V lost 6 bases to trimming and J lost 4 bases; unmatched junction nucleotides: 6. Germline CDR1 reads WSHSY; CDR2 reads SAAADI. The CDR3 extends over 14 amino acids. The DNA of the CDR3 is TGCGCCAGCAGCCAGCGGGAGAGGGCAGATACGCAGTATTTT. Its protein is CASSQRERADTQYF.

This clonotype is judged large (0.1 to 1%). The J gene is TRBJ2-7, the V gene TRBV6-1, with D tentatively TRBD2 (7 bases). Germline-derived CDR1 and CDR2 are MNHNS and SASEGT. This CDR3 spans 15 amino acids. V shed 7 bases and J shed 3 bases, with 19 bases lying between them. CDR3 in DNA: TGTGCCAGCACCCCAAGTGGGGGAGGGGGCTACGAGCAGTACTTC. It specifies CASTPSGGGGYEQYF.

This clonotype is medium-sized by share. The rearrangement joins TRBV6-1 to TRBJ2-1, with D possibly TRBD2 on 5 matching bases. The CDR3 runs to 13 residues. The germline V gene has CDR1 MNHNS and CDR2 SASEGT. Trimming shortened V by 5 bases and J by 3 bases, and 8 bases separated the two germline ends. The CDR3 reads CASSPTIYNEQFF. For the CDR3, the DNA is TGTGCCAGCAGTCCGACTATCTACAATGAGCAGTTCTTC.

This chain joins TRBV6-1 and TRBJ2-1, with 7 bases that match TRBD2. Trimming took 3 bases from V and 3 from J; bases not matched to a gene: 8. The CDR3 is 16 amino acids. CDR1 and CDR2 (germline): MNHNS, SASEGT. For the CDR3, the DNA is TGTGCCAGCAGTGAGGTTCACGGGACTAACTACAATGAGCAGTTCTTC. Protein: CASSEVHGTNYNEQFF.

By share, this clonotype ranks as medium-sized. The chain is built from TRBV12-3 or TRBV12-4 and TRBJ2-1; D gene uncertain. Trimming stripped 4 bases from V and 3 bases from J, with 10 bases between. The CDR3 is made up of 14 amino acids. CDR3: CASSSSAYYNEQFF. CDR3 bases: TGTGCCAGCAGTTCCAGCGCCTACTACAATGAGCAGTTCTTC.

The sample holds a few counts of this clonotype. The rearrangement uses TRBV6-1 and TRBJ2-5; TRBD2 is a possible D gene (7 bases). There are 15 residues in the CDR3. Germline CDR1 reads MNHNS; CDR2 reads SASEGT. Trimming took 6 bases from V and 5 from J, leaving 19 bases between them. The CDR3 spells CASSHNLGGRETQYF. Here the CDR3 DNA reads TGTGCCAGCAGCCATAACCTGGGGGGGCGGGAGACCCAGTACTTC.

Comment on this clonotype: At one end the junction does not follow the germline gene, possibly because of a read error. This chain uses TRBV11-3 with TRBJ2-5, with 7 bases identical to TRBD1. The J call may not be correct, given that the DNA end is closer to TRBJ2-1. The CDR3 extends over 16 amino acids. Germline V CDR1 and CDR2: SGHNT, YENEEA. In DNA form, the CDR3 reads TGTGCCAGCAGCCTAGAAGGGGGCAACATGTACAATGAGCAGTTCTTC. Translation gives CASSLEGGNMYNEQFF.

CDR3 in amino acids: CASSSPQGSGTGKGEQFF. In DNA, the CDR3 is TGTGCCAGCAGTTCGCCCCAAGGTTCAGGGACAGGGAAAGGTGAGCAGTTCTTC. V is TRBV6-1 and J is TRBJ2-1; 9 nucleotides align to TRBD1. Losses at the gene ends were 5 bases for V and 9 bases for J; bases not matched to a gene: 20. In germline, CDR1 is MNHNS, CDR2 SASEGT. This CDR3 has 18 amino acids.

The V and J genes are TRBV5-1 and TRBJ2-1; 7 bases agree with TRBD1. Per germline, CDR1 SGHRS and CDR2 YFSETQ. This CDR3 has 14 residues. Trimming cost V 0 bases and J 8 bases; bases outside gene matches: 5. This CDR3 is CASSLGEGAHEQFF. The CDR3, as DNA: TGCGCCAGCAGCTTGGGAGAGGGGGCGCATGAGCAGTTCTTC.

This clonotype rates as medium-sized. This rearrangement joins TRBV10-2 to TRBJ1-1; D call uncertain. Germline-derived CDR1 and CDR2 are WSHSY and SAAADI. This CDR3 is 12 amino acids long. V was shortened by 6 bases and J by 1 base, with 6 bases between the two germline ends. This CDR3 reads CASSQKNTEAFF. For the CDR3, the DNA is TGCGCCAGCAGCCAAAAGAACACTGAAGCTTTCTTT.

Within the sample, this clonotype is medium-sized (0.01 to 0.1%). The gene calls are TRBV6-1 and TRBJ2-5, with D perhaps matching TRBD2 (6 bases). Trimming shortened V by 6 bases and J by 0 bases, and 8 bases separated the two germline ends. This CDR3 has 13 amino acids. Germline CDR1 and CDR2: MNHNS and SASEGT. CDR3 DNA sequence: TGTGCCAGCAGCCTAGCGTACCAAGAGACCCAGTACTTC. Amino acid sequence: CASSLAYQETQYF.

This chain uses TRBV27 with TRBJ2-3; the D gene is possibly TRBD2 (6 bases). The CDR3 sequence is 15 residues long. The ends were cut back, 5 bases at V and 0 bases at J, with 12 bases in the middle. Germline lookup yields CDR1 MNHEY and CDR2 SMNVEV (reference sequence). Here the CDR3 reads CASSLGGISTDTQYF. The CDR3 DNA reads TGTGCCAGCAGTCTTGGCGGGATTAGCACAGATACGCAGTATTTT.

V and J are TRBV10-1 and TRBJ2-3; TRBD1 matches 11 bases. There are 18 residues in the CDR3. V shed 2 bases and J 4 bases; nucleotides not matched to a gene: 11. Germline CDR1 WNHNN, CDR2 SYGVQD (reference sequence). The CDR3 nucleotides are TGCGCCAGCAGTGAGGGGACAGGGGGGAAAGTGACCTCAGATACGCAGTATTTT. Protein: CASSEGTGGKVTSDTQYF.

The genes are TRBV19 and TRBJ2-6; TRBD2 agrees at 15 bases. The CDR3 runs to 19 residues. V lost 3 bases, J lost 0 bases, and 3 bases stayed unmatched. Germline CDR1 is LNHDA and CDR2 is SQIVND (reference sequence). The CDR3 coding sequence is TGTGCCAGTAGTATTAGGACTAGCGGGGGGGCCTCTGGGGCCAACGTCCTGACTTTC. Residues: CASSIRTSGGASGANVLTF.

This clonotype is labeled medium-sized. The rearrangement joins TRBV6-1 to TRBJ2-3, with 10 bases that match TRBD2. The V segment lost 2 bases and the J segment 0 bases; nucleotides outside the gene matches: 5. The CDR3 spans 17 residues. Germline CDR1 MNHNS, CDR2 SASEGT. The CDR3 protein is CASSERLAGASTDTQYF. Written as DNA, the CDR3 is TGTGCCAGCAGTGAACGGCTAGCGGGGGCCAGCACAGATACGCAGTATTTT.

The chain is built from TRBV6-1 and TRBJ2-7; possibly TRBD2 for D (7 bases). The CDR3 sequence is 15 residues long. The V end was cut by 2 bases, the J end by 4 bases, with 15 bases between. Germline V gene sequence: CDR1 MNHNS, CDR2 SASEGT. CDR3 nucleotide sequence: TGTGCCAGCAGTGAATGGGGGCTAGCGGAGTACGAGCAGTACTTC. Translated, it gives CASSEWGLAEYEQYF.

By its share, this clonotype is medium-sized. V and J are TRBV12-3 or TRBV12-4 and TRBJ2-5, with a possible D match to TRBD2 (6 bases). There are 14 residues in the CDR3. V was cut by 8 bases and J by 1 base, with 14 bases left in between. The CDR3 bases are TGTGCCAGCGGAATACTAGCTACCCAAGAGACCCAGTACTTC. It encodes CASGILATQETQYF.

The DNA for the CDR3 is TGTGCTACCACAAGACAGGGCACAGATACGCAGTATTTT. This gives the protein CATTRQGTDTQYF. This chain links TRBV7-6 with TRBJ2-3; TRBD1 might be the D (6 bases). The CDR3 is 13 residues long. CDR1 and CDR2 (germline): SGHVS, FNYEAQ.

As concerns this clonotype: The junction departs from germline at one end; a sequencing error may be responsible. The rearrangement links TRBV25-1 to TRBJ2-5; the D call may be TRBD1 or TRBD2 (5 bases each). Germline loops: CDR1 MGHDK, CDR2 SYGVNS. The CDR3 is 15 amino acids. In DNA, the CDR3 is TGTGTCAGCAGTGTACGAAGCATGGGACGGGAGACCCAGTACTTC. It specifies CVSSVRSMGRETQYF.

This clonotype is medium-sized (0.01 to 0.1%) in the sample. The CDR3 nucleotides read TGTGCCAGCAGTACCCGACGGGAGGGGGCCTACGAGCAGTACTTC. This gives the protein CASSTRREGAYEQYF. V gene TRBV28 combines with J gene TRBJ2-7; 8 nucleotides agree with TRBD2. Germline CDR1 is MDHEN and CDR2 is SYDVKM. The CDR3 runs to 15 residues. With V trimmed by 5 bases and J by 2 bases, 8 bases remained unmatched.

This clonotype came up a few times. The CDR3, as DNA: TGTGCCAGCCATTCGGAGGGCCTAGCCAAAAACATTCAGTACTTC. Translated, it gives CASHSEGLAKNIQYF. The rearrangement links TRBV28 to TRBJ2-4, with TRBD2 as a possible D gene (6 bases). V shed 8 bases and J shed 0 bases, with 14 bases lying between them. Germline CDR1 and CDR2: MDHEN and SYDVKM. The CDR3 loop spans 15 amino acids.

Within the sample, this clonotype is large. The J gene is TRBJ2-1, the V gene TRBV6-6, with D possibly being TRBD1 (5 bases). CDR1 and CDR2 (germline): MNHNY, SVGAGI (reference sequence). This CDR3 is built from 15 residues. Trimming removed 9 bases from V and 0 bases from J, with 15 bases in between. CDR3 in DNA: TGTGCCAGTAGGAACAGGTGGGCCTCCTACAATGAGCAGTTCTTC. It specifies CASRNRWASYNEQFF.

A few counts support this clonotype. The chain links TRBV11-1 to TRBJ2-3; 8 nucleotides match TRBD1. V lost 6 bases, J lost 4 bases, and 12 bases stayed unmatched. The CDR3 runs 16 residues. Germline V gives CDR1 SGHAT, CDR2 FQDESV (reference sequence). CDR3 sequence (DNA): TGTGCCAGCAGGGCTCAGGGGGCGGGGAATTCAGATACGCAGTATTTT. It translates to CASRAQGAGNSDTQYF.

The rearrangement joins TRBV27 to TRBJ1-2, with a tentative D call TRBD1 (5 bases). V was trimmed by 5 bases and J by 1 base, leaving 11 bases between them. The germline V gene encodes CDR1 MNHEY and CDR2 SMNVEV (reference sequence). This CDR3 region has 14 residues. In nucleotides, the CDR3 is TGTGCCAGCAGTAAAGGGGCTCGTAACTATGGCTACACCTTC. This sequence encodes CASSKGARNYGYTF.

Within the sample, this clonotype is medium-sized. The rearrangement links TRBV7-6 to TRBJ2-1, with D uncertain. The CDR3 sequence is 16 residues long. The germline V gene encodes CDR1 SGHVS and CDR2 FNYEAQ. V lost 5 bases and J lost 0, with 14 bases in between. CDR3 DNA sequence: TGTGCCAGCAGCCTAGACACAGCCAGCTCCTACAATGAGCAGTTCTTC. The encoded protein is CASSLDTASSYNEQFF.

In this sample, this clonotype is medium-sized (0.01 to 0.1%). The CDR3 sequence is CASTQDAGGADTQYF. As DNA, the CDR3 is TGTGCCAGCACCCAGGACGCGGGGGGGGCAGATACGCAGTATTTT. This chain links TRBV6-1 with TRBJ2-3; 9 nucleotides line up with TRBD2. V shed 7 bases and J 4 bases; nucleotides not matched to a gene: 9. The CDR3 sequence is 15 residues long. Germline assignment: CDR1 MNHNS and CDR2 SASEGT.

This clonotype was detected a few times. The rearrangement links TRBV28 to TRBJ2-3, with D unclear. Germline-derived CDR1 and CDR2 are MDHEN and SYDVKM. V dropped 9 bases and J dropped 0 bases, with 10 bases sitting between them. This CDR3 region has 13 residues. The CDR3 sequence is CASSLSSTDTQYF. The CDR3 DNA follows: TGTGCCAGTTCCCTGTCTAGCACAGATACGCAGTATTTT.

This clonotype is classed as medium-sized (0.01 to 0.1%). This chain joins TRBV27 and TRBJ2-2, with a tentative D call TRBD2 (6 bases). This CDR3 region has 14 residues. CDR1 is MNHEY and CDR2 is SMNVEV in the germline V gene (reference sequence). Trimming pared 7 bases from V and 0 bases from J, leaving 9 bases between. The CDR3 DNA is TGTGCCAGCAAGGGGACTCCGAACACCGGGGAGCTGTTTTTT. It yields the protein CASKGTPNTGELFF.

The rearrangement links TRBV28 to TRBJ2-1; possibly TRBD1 for D (6 bases). This CDR3 is built from 11 residues. Trimming cost V 2 bases and J 15 bases, with 11 bases left between them. CDR1 is MDHEN and CDR2 is SYDVKM in the germline V gene. The CDR3 bases are TGTGCCAGCAGTTTAAAAGGGACACCGTTCTTC. Encoded protein: CASSLKGTPFF.

The J gene is TRBJ2-1, the V gene TRBV12-3 or TRBV12-4; TRBD2 matches at 14 bases. With V trimmed by 5 bases and J by 10 bases, 10 bases remained unmatched. The CDR3 totals 16 residues. The CDR3 region is CASSAGTSGGLREQFF. The CDR3 coding sequence is TGTGCCAGCAGTGCCGGGACTAGCGGGGGCCTTAGGGAGCAGTTCTTC.